This TCR beta chain was identified during a study of blood T cells in healthy people across ages (dated by TCRdb to between 2014 and 2017). Context from the whole study: In model experiments, roughly one uniquely barcoded TCR beta cDNA molecule per two T cells was captured by template switching. The study measured age-related changes in TCR beta repertoire diversity using deep sequencing normalized with unique cDNA molecular identifiers. The donors were split into four age groups: young (average 16 years), middle-aged (39), aged (roughly 60) and long-lived (roughly 86). To avoid experimental bias, donors of different ages were distributed randomly across sequencing lanes. Using the same blood draw, the study looked at two additional independent replicas of 1 million unique cDNA reads for two donors, one aged 18 to 30 and the other aged 80 or older. Results the study describes overall, beyond this receptor: Because profiling used bulk unsorted PBMCs, naive and antigen-experienced compartments could not be compared conclusively. A strong correlation was found between observed TCR beta diversity and the percentage of naive T cells measured by flow cytometry. Compared with the aged group, the long-lived group had more naive CD4+ T cells, fewer expanded clones and increased TCR diversity, suggesting age selection. Total diversity estimates from one million sequenced T cells were considered lower bounds and underestimates. As age increased, observed TCR beta diversity per million T cells dropped in a roughly linear way, and a significant reduction was already evident by age about 36. Because the CMV infection status of the donors was unknown, age-related changes in expanded clonotypes may potentially have been confounded.

Systemically healthy Caucasian individuals from Russia, about 38 in total and aged about 6 to 95 years, were included as donors. Each donor gave ten milliliters of peripheral blood, drawn into EDTA-treated Vacutainer tubes. Ficoll-Paque density-gradient centrifugation was used to isolate PBMCs, with at least 6 million obtained per sample. Trizol reagent was used to extract total RNA from the PBMCs, yielding at least 6 micrograms per sample. For every donor, flow cytometry on a PBMC aliquot measured the percentage of naive CD45RAhigh/CD27high T cells. V sheds 6 bases and J sheds 0 bases, leaving 11 bases between their ends. The CDR3 runs 13 amino acids, cysteine and phenylalanine included. Only CDR3 DNA is held: 39 bases, read in frame from base 1. Looking up the germline V gene yields CDR1 SQVTM and CDR2 ANQGSEA. Turning to this clonotype: It has no known antigen specificity. No qualities accompany the bases; no much larger clone lies one base away.

The library was generated by 5' RACE. A second PCR of roughly 6 to 12 cycles was run with a J-beta primer mix and a sample-barcoded 5' primer. A unique molecular identifier was introduced onto each TCR beta cDNA molecule by a template-switch 5' adaptor carrying 12 random nucleotides. Each sample yielded at least 2.5 million CDR3-containing paired-end reads. First-strand cDNA synthesis was performed from all RNA using the Mint cDNA synthesis kit, with priming by a TRBC-specific oligonucleotide. Following uracil-DNA glycosylase treatment, a first 18-cycle PCR with universal primers M1SS and BC2_uni_R was performed on all cDNA. The original methods were these. Normalization of each sample was performed by random selection of 1 million high-quality reads, each carrying a distinct molecular identifier. Reads with shared molecular identifiers were discarded instead of being binned into consensus sequences. MiTCR, set to a Q25 quality threshold and the strictest error-elimination algorithm, was used for CDR3 identification, clonotype clustering and error correction. Lower-bound total TCR beta diversity was estimated with a nonparametric unseen species model using Euler transformation. TCRdb cleaned the public reads at Q25 with fastp, built clones with MiXCR and kept in-frame beta chains. Rows are unified per CDR3 protein, each entry keeping the most common DNA and genes. What appears here as the V and J calls and clone size reflects TCRdb's work, not the paper's. The table for this sample lists around 1,900,000 distinct CDR3 sequences; around 40% of them were counted only once. The ten most abundant clones make up 23% of the sample.

Sequenced input: blood. The chain is assembled from TRBV29-1 and TRBJ2-5, with the D assignment possibly TRBD1 or TRBD2, given 5 matching bases for each. The origin of this receptor is a human donor in good health. This receptor carries the CDR3 CSVPWGYQETQYF. The DNA sequence reads TGCAGCGTCCCCTGGGGGTACCAAGAGACCCAGTACTTC.